Listed below are T cell receptor beta chains from one sample, sequenced in a study of cytomegalovirus exposure and HLA in healthy donors. Some clones are missing from TCRdb's copy, which holds only in-frame ones; the method was immunoSEQ multiplex PCR. The sample has tens of thousands of clones; about 73% are singletons. Material for sequencing was PBMCs. These receptors were obtained from a woman aged 55-70 years in good health and CMV-seropositive. CDR3s include the opening cysteine and the closing phenylalanine or tryptophan. Fields, in order: clone size, D gene, V gene, J gene, CDR3 protein, CDR3 DNA. The D gene is left open where the match is weak. Clone size appears in some rows only: once, few, many, or a class for an expanded clone.

.	.	TRBV5-1	TRBJ1-1	CASSLFRGSTEAFF	TGCGCCAGCAGCTTGTTTCGGGGTAGCACTGAAGCTTTCTTT
few	.	TRBV7-9	TRBJ2-6	CASSQEWGAGANVLTF	TGCGCCAGCAGCCAAGAATGGGGGGCTGGGGCCAACGTCCTGACTTTC
.	TRBD1	TRBV5-4	TRBJ2-2	CASSFPGQGPTGELFF	TGTGCCAGCAGCTTCCCGGGACAGGGCCCCACCGGGGAGCTGTTTTTT
.	TRBD2	TRBV2	TRBJ2-1	CASSSSGGDNEQFF	TGTGCCAGCAGTTCTAGCGGGGGGGACAATGAGCAGTTCTTC
.	.	TRBV14	TRBJ2-1	CASSHKTRAYNEQFF	TGTGCCAGCAGCCACAAAACCAGGGCCTACAATGAGCAGTTCTTC
many	TRBD2	TRBV9	TRBJ2-1	CASSVEGSGRYNEQFF	TGTGCCAGCAGCGTAGAAGGTAGCGGGAGGTACAATGAGCAGTTCTTC
few	TRBD1	TRBV27	TRBJ1-2	CASSLNRGNPGYTF	TGTGCCAGCAGTTTGAACAGGGGGAACCCTGGCTACACCTTC
few	.	TRBV27	TRBJ1-1	CASRAAWGGQTEAFF	TGTGCCAGCAGAGCCGCGTGGGGGGGGCAAACTGAAGCTTTCTTT
.	TRBD1	TRBV28	TRBJ1-2	CASSLDRSLAYGYTF	TGTGCCAGCAGCTTGGACAGGTCTCTGGCCTATGGCTACACCTTC
.	.	TRBV27	TRBJ2-7	CASSLAGTYEQYF	TGTGCCAGCAGTTTGGCCGGGACCTACGAGCAGTACTTC
few	.	TRBV19	TRBJ1-5	CASSIAGYSNQPQHF	TGTGCCAGTAGTATAGCAGGGTATAGCAATCAGCCCCAGCATTTT
few	TRBD1	TRBV4-1	TRBJ1-2	CASSQDWGTGGAGGYTF	TGCGCCAGCAGCCAAGATTGGGGGACAGGGGGCGCGGGTGGCTACACCTTC
.	TRBD1	TRBV11-2	TRBJ1-1	CASSLRQGAEAFF	TGTGCCAGCAGCTTGAGACAGGGGGCTGAAGCTTTCTTT
.	.	TRBV6-5	TRBJ1-3	CASSDSGSSGNTIYF	TGTGCCAGCAGTGACTCCGGGAGCTCTGGAAACACCATATATTTT
.	.	TRBV2	TRBJ1-6	CASSESVSSYNSPLHF	TGTGCCAGCAGTGAATCCGTTTCCTCCTATAATTCACCCCTCCACTTT
.	TRBD1	TRBV15	TRBJ2-2	CATKGPGQGTTGELFF	TGTGCCACCAAGGGACCGGGACAGGGGACCACCGGGGAGCTGTTTTTT
.	TRBD1	TRBV27	TRBJ2-7	CASSLQAGQGYEQYF	TGTGCCAGCAGTTTACAAGCCGGACAGGGCTACGAGCAGTACTTC
.	.	TRBV7-2	TRBJ2-3	CASSFSTSTDTQYF	TGTGCCAGCAGCTTCTCAACTAGCACAGATACGCAGTATTTT
once	TRBD1	TRBV5-6	TRBJ1-5	CASTMGQQNQPQHF	TGTGCCAGCACTATGGGACAGCAAAATCAGCCCCAGCATTTT
few	.	TRBV7-2	TRBJ1-5	CASSSDSGNQPQHF	TGTGCCAGCAGTTCGGACAGCGGCAATCAGCCCCAGCATTTT
.	TRBD2	TRBV5-1	TRBJ2-1	CASSPGTSRHEQFF	TGCGCCAGCAGCCCCGGGACTAGCCGCCATGAGCAGTTCTTC
many	.	TRBV6-1	TRBJ1-1	CASSRGQSDTEAFF	TGTGCCAGCAGTAGAGGACAGTCCGACACTGAAGCTTTCTTT
.	TRBD1	TRBV5-4	TRBJ2-6	CASSLGPTGETGANVLTF	TGTGCCAGCAGCTTGGGCCCGACAGGGGAGACTGGGGCCAACGTCCTGACTTTC
.	.	TRBV6-1	TRBJ1-1	CASSPVQDTEAFF	TGTGCCAGCAGCCCCGTCCAGGACACTGAAGCTTTCTTT
.	.	TRBV5-5	TRBJ1-1	CASSLGQRNTEAFF	TGTGCCAGCAGCTTGGGGCAGCGGAACACTGAAGCTTTCTTT
.	.	TRBV6-5	TRBJ1-5	CASSGSSNQPQHF	TGTGCCAGCAGCGGTTCTAGCAATCAGCCCCAGCATTTT